This TCR beta chain was retrieved from a study of cytomegalovirus exposure and HLA in healthy donors. Findings and limits, study-wide: Within the data, a cluster of highly shared sequence variants was likely a sequencing artifact. Most observed TCR sequences were rare, whereas some public TCRs were detected in many donors. Altogether, more than 150 TCR beta chains were recorded as cytomegalovirus-associated.

About this clone: The antigen is undetermined.

In the PCR, 60 Vbeta and 13 Jbeta primers were used. The assay was immunoSEQ multiplex PCR, and TCRdb's table has in-frame clones only and misses some. This sample has 150,000 or so clones, with less than 10% found just once. Specimen: PBMCs. This sequence was found in a man between 50 and 59 years old in good health and CMV-seronegative.

CDR3 residues: CASSRLAGGNTGELFF. CDR3 DNA: TGTGCCAGCAGTAGACTAGCGGGGGGGAACACCGGGGAGCTGTTTTTT. The rearrangement links TRBV2 to TRBJ2-2; 13 bases agree with TRBD2. This CDR3 has 16 residues. The V gene's germline CDR1 is SNHLY and CDR2 FYNNEI. The J segment lost 1 base and the V segment lost 5 bases, leaving 1 base of the junction unmatched.